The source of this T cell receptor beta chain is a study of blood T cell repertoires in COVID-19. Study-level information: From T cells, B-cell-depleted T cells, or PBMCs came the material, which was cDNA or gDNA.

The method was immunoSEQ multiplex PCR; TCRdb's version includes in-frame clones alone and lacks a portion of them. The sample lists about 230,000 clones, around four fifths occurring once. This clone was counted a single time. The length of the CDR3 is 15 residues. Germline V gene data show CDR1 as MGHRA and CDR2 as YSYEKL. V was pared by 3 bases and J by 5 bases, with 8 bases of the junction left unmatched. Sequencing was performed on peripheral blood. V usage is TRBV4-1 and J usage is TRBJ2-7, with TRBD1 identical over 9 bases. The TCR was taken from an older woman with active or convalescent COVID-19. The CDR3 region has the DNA TGCGCCAGCAGCCAGTATTCTACAGGGGGCCACGAGCAGTACTTC. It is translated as CASSQYSTGGHEQYF.